Each of the 32 T cell receptor beta chains below was sequenced from the same sample in a study of Tregs in tolerant kidney transplant recipients. Data came from immunoSEQ multiplex PCR; TCRdb stores just in-frame clones and leaves some out. Of tens of thousands of clones listed, about four fifths were seen once; the top ten hold 4.5% to 6.5%. The sample consisted of CD4+ T cells from blood. The receptor set was obtained from a human donor in good health.

The J gene is TRBJ2-5, the V gene TRBV18, with a tentative D call TRBD2 (5 bases). V was clipped by 7 bases and J by 4 bases, with 10 bases between them. The CDR3 runs 12 residues. Germline CDR1 and CDR2: KGHSH and LQKENI. CDR3 nucleotides: TGTGCCAGCTTCCTGAGGGCAGAGACCCAGTACTTC. Amino acids: CASFLRAETQYF.

This rearrangement joins TRBV10-3 to TRBJ1-2; possibly TRBD1 for D (5 bases). The V gene lost 0 bases and the J gene lost 5 bases, with 13 bases spanning the gap. This CDR3 spans 15 amino acids. Germline V gene lookup returns CDR1 ENHRY and CDR2 SYGVKD. The CDR3 nucleotides read TGTGCCATCAGTGAGTCGGGGGAAGCGGTATATGGCTACACCTTC. Protein sequence: CAISESGEAVYGYTF.

This chain joins TRBV5-8 and TRBJ2-1, with a weak D call TRBD2 (5 bases). V was shortened by 5 bases and J by 0 bases, with 18 bases between the two germline ends. Germline CDR1 and CDR2: SGHTS and YDEGEE. The CDR3 covers 17 residues. CDR3: CASRLGVLRVSYNEQFF. As DNA, the CDR3 is TGTGCCAGCAGACTGGGAGTCTTAAGGGTCTCCTACAATGAGCAGTTCTTC.

The chain recombines TRBV9 with TRBJ2-7; TRBD2 matches 8 bases. The V segment lost 4 bases and the J segment 3 bases; nucleotides outside the gene matches: 18. CDR1 is SGDLS and CDR2 is YYNGEE in the germline V gene. The CDR3 loop spans 18 amino acids. As DNA, the CDR3 is TGTGCCAGCAGCCCCCGGGCGGGGGGAGTCCCACCACTCTACGAGCAGTACTTC. Its protein product is CASSPRAGGVPPLYEQYF. Drawing the rest from reference TRBV9 and TRBJ2-7, the complete variable domain is DSGVTQTPKHLITATGQRVTLRCSPRSGDLSVYWYQQSLDQGLQFLIQYYNGEERAKGNILERFSAQQFPDLHSELNLSSLELGDSALYFCASSPRAGGVPPLYEQYFGPGTRLTVT.

The gene calls are TRBV15 and TRBJ1-5; 11 bases line up with TRBD1. V was clipped by 2 bases and J by 7 bases; unmatched bases: 10. This CDR3 has 17 amino acids. Germline CDR1 is LNHNV and CDR2 is YYDKDF (reference sequence). The CDR3 region is CATSRRGQGGVNQPQHF. In nucleotides, the CDR3 is TGTGCCACCAGCAGAAGGGGACAGGGGGGCGTGAACCAGCCCCAGCATTTT.

This clone was recorded once. J is TRBJ1-5 and V is TRBV5-1; D gene unclear. This CDR3 is 11 amino acids long. Germline CDR1 reads SGHRS; CDR2 reads YFSETQ. Trimming shortened V by 6 bases and J by 7 bases, and 8 bases separated the two germline ends. The CDR3 loop reads CASNAAQPQHF. CDR3 nucleotides: TGCGCCAGCAACGCCGCCCAGCCCCAGCATTTT.

V gene TRBV10-3 combines with J gene TRBJ2-3; maybe TRBD2 (5 bases). This CDR3 is 16 amino acids long. Between the trimmed V and J ends, which lost 0 bases and 2 bases, there was a span of 12 bases. Germline V lookup: CDR1 ENHRY, CDR2 SYGVKD. In DNA form, the CDR3 reads TGTGCCATCAGTGAGTCGGCGGGCCTGACCACAGATACGCAGTATTTT. Translation: CAISESAGLTTDTQYF.

The chain employs TRBV2 and TRBJ2-4; D perhaps matches TRBD1 (5 bases). The V gene lost 4 bases and the J gene lost 5 bases, with 15 bases spanning the gap. In germline, CDR1 is SNHLY, CDR2 FYNNEI. The CDR3 extends over 15 amino acids. As DNA, the CDR3 is TGTGCCAGCAGTGTCCCTAGGGGCCTGGAAAACATTCAGTACTTC. It translates to CASSVPRGLENIQYF.

This chain connects TRBV6-6 to TRBJ2-7; 14 nucleotides agree with TRBD2. The CDR3 has 16 residues. Germline CDR1 and CDR2: MNHNY and SVGAGI (reference sequence). Trimming took 6 bases from V and 3 from J; bases not matched to a gene: 7. The CDR3 nucleotides read TGTGCCAGCAGGCGCAGCGGGACTAGCGGGAGCTACGAGCAGTACTTC. Translation: CASRRSGTSGSYEQYF.

The rearrangement joins TRBV4-2 to TRBJ2-1, with D perhaps matching TRBD1 (5 bases). This CDR3 spans 13 amino acids. Germline loops: CDR1 LGHNA, CDR2 YNFKEQ. V was shortened by 8 bases and J by 6 bases, with 14 bases between the two germline ends. CDR3 sequence (DNA): TGTGCCAGCGCAAGAGACGACAGCAATGAGCAGTTCTTC. Encoded protein: CASARDDSNEQFF.

V and J are TRBV4-3 and TRBJ1-6; D may be TRBD1 (5 bases). This CDR3 region has 17 residues. V was pared by 0 bases and J by 9 bases, with 18 bases between. In germline, CDR1 is LGHNA, CDR2 YSLEER. CDR3 amino acids: CASSQDSYGAGGSPLHF. As DNA, the CDR3 is TGCGCCAGCAGCCAAGATTCGTACGGGGCGGGTGGTTCACCCCTCCACTTT.

The chain links TRBV5-1 to TRBJ2-2; TRBD1 might be the D (6 bases). This CDR3 has 16 amino acids. CDR1 is SGHRS, CDR2 YFSETQ, per germline. Trimming took off 6 bases at V and 6 bases at J, with 21 bases between the two ends. The CDR3 region is CASTAEQDGGAGELFF. In DNA form, the CDR3 reads TGCGCCAGCACGGCGGAGCAGGATGGGGGCGCCGGGGAGCTGTTTTTT.

The V and J genes are TRBV7-3 and TRBJ2-3, with TRBD2 matching over 9 bases. V was pared by 5 bases and J by 4 bases, with 4 bases of the junction left unmatched. The V gene's germline CDR1 is SGHTA and CDR2 FQGTGA. The CDR3 is 14 amino acids. The CDR3 DNA sequence: TGTGCCAGCAGCCTAAGGACTAGCGCAGATACGCAGTATTTT. This sequence encodes CASSLRTSADTQYF.

The chain recombines TRBV5-1 with TRBJ1-5; D is unresolved. Germline V gene sequence: CDR1 SGHRS, CDR2 YFSETQ. CDR3 length: 15 residues. V lost 1 base and J lost 0, with 8 bases in between. The CDR3 region has the DNA TGCGCCAGCAGCTTGAACGGGAATAGCAATCAGCCCCAGCATTTT. Residues: CASSLNGNSNQPQHF. The whole variable domain, remainder taken from reference TRBV5-1 and TRBJ1-5, is KAGVTQTPRYLIKTRGQQVTLSCSPISGHRSVSWYQQTPGQGLQFLFEYFSETQRNKGNFPGRFSGRQFSNSRSEMNVSTLELGDSALYLCASSLNGNSNQPQHFGDGTRLSIL.

This sequence joins TRBV7-8 and TRBJ2-2, with 7 bases matching TRBD1. The V segment lost 5 bases and the J segment 1 base; nucleotides outside the gene matches: 7. The CDR3 length is 16 residues. CDR1 is SGHVS, CDR2 FQNEAQ, per germline. The CDR3 nucleotides read TGTGCCAGCAGCGCCTACAGGGGCCTGAACACCGGGGAGCTGTTTTTT. Protein: CASSAYRGLNTGELFF.

This clone was detected once. In DNA form, the CDR3 reads TGTGCCAGCAGCATCTATACAGGGTTTGGCTACACCTTC. This translates into CASSIYTGFGYTF. This chain links TRBV11-2 with TRBJ1-2; weak D call: TRBD1 (6 bases). This CDR3 has 13 residues. V shed 5 bases and J shed 7 bases, with 14 bases lying between them. Germline assignment: CDR1 SGHAT and CDR2 FQNNGV. The whole variable domain, filled in from reference TRBV11-2 and TRBJ1-2, reads EAGVAQSPRYKIIEKRQSVAFWCNPISGHATLYWYQQILGQGPKLLIQFQNNGVVDDSQLPKDRFSAERLKGVDSTLKIQPAKLEDSAVYLCASSIYTGFGYTFGSGTRLTVV.

V usage is TRBV11-2 and J usage is TRBJ2-1, with TRBD2 matching 9 bases. Germline V gene sequence: CDR1 SGHAT, CDR2 FQNNGV. The CDR3 sequence is 15 residues long. V was pared by 1 base and J by 3 bases, with 1 base of the junction left unmatched. The CDR3: CASSLVAGDYNEQFF. The CDR3 nucleotides read TGTGCCAGCAGCTTAGTAGCGGGGGACTACAATGAGCAGTTCTTC.

The chain carries TRBV10-3 and TRBJ2-1; D not certain. The CDR3 runs 13 residues. V lost 0 bases and J lost 9, with 9 bases in between. CDR1 ENHRY and CDR2 SYGVKD come from the germline V gene. CDR3 amino acids: CAISESAVVEQFF. The CDR3 nucleotides read TGTGCCATCAGTGAGTCGGCAGTAGTTGAGCAGTTCTTC.

Remarks on this clone: A read error may produce the germline difference seen at one junction end. V usage is TRBV2 and J usage is TRBJ1-2, with TRBD1 identical over 9 bases. There are 13 residues in the CDR3. Per germline, CDR1 SNHLY and CDR2 FYNNEI. CDR3 coding DNA: TGTACCAGCAGGACAGGGGCGAGCTATGGCTACACCTTC. Translation: CTSRTGASYGYTF.

V and J are TRBV7-2 and TRBJ2-3; 9 nucleotides agree with TRBD1. The CDR3 runs to 17 residues. Looked up from germline, CDR1 is SGHTA and CDR2 is FQGNSA. V lost 5 bases and J lost 3; bases outside the gene matches: 12. The CDR3 sequence: CASSPTGTGSGTDTQYF. DNA of the CDR3: TGTGCCAGCAGCCCGACCGGGACAGGGTCGGGGACAGATACGCAGTATTTT.

V gene TRBV7-2 combines with J gene TRBJ2-7; 9 bases are shared with TRBD2. The V gene end was trimmed by 5 bases and the J gene end by 6 bases; junction bases not matched to a gene: 20. Germline V lookup: CDR1 SGHTA, CDR2 FQGNSA. There are 18 residues in the CDR3. The DNA of the CDR3 is TGTGCCAGCAGCCTAAAACCTAGCGGGGCCATTTCGTTCGGCGAGCAGTACTTC. Translated: CASSLKPSGAISFGEQYF.

The chain has TRBV15 and TRBJ2-7; TRBD1 aligns across 7 bases. The CDR3 extends over 15 amino acids. Germline-derived CDR1 and CDR2 are LNHNV and YYDKDF (reference sequence). The V and J ends lost 4 bases and 2 bases, in that order; junction bases with no gene match: 8. CDR3: CATSIHRDSAYEQYF. The CDR3 DNA reads as TGTGCCACCAGCATCCACCGGGACAGCGCCTACGAGCAGTACTTC.

The genes are TRBV7-3 and TRBJ2-6; unclear D gene. Trimming cost V 1 base and J 0 bases, with 7 bases left between them. The CDR3 extends over 16 amino acids. Germline CDR1 and CDR2: SGHTA and FQGTGA. The CDR3 loop reads CASSLRATSGANVLTF. CDR3 bases: TGTGCCAGCAGCTTAAGGGCTACCTCTGGGGCCAACGTCCTGACTTTC.

The table lists this clone with a few counts. V usage is TRBV7-2 and J usage is TRBJ2-7, with 11 nucleotides matching TRBD2. V dropped 4 bases and J dropped 3; count of bases not matched to a gene: 2. Germline CDR1 reads SGHTA; CDR2 reads FQGNSA. The CDR3 has 14 residues. Here the CDR3 DNA reads TGTGCCAGCAGCTCCACTAGCGGGAGCTACGAGCAGTACTTC. Amino acid sequence: CASSSTSGSYEQYF.

The chain employs TRBV5-1 and TRBJ1-1; D remains ambiguous. The CDR3 length is 15 residues. V was shortened by 0 bases and J by 0 bases, with 9 bases between the two germline ends. Germline V lookup: CDR1 SGHRS, CDR2 YFSETQ. The CDR3: CASSLAFGMNTEAFF. For the CDR3, the DNA is TGCGCCAGCAGCTTGGCCTTTGGGATGAACACTGAAGCTTTCTTT.

This chain uses TRBV4-1 with TRBJ2-3; 7 bases line up with TRBD2. Germline CDR1 and CDR2: MGHRA and YSYEKL. J was trimmed by 13 bases and V by 0 bases; bases with no gene match: 7. The CDR3 runs 13 residues. Written as DNA, the CDR3 is TGCGCCAGCAGCCAAGATAGGAGGGGAGGGAAGTATTTT. Encoded protein: CASSQDRRGGKYF.

The rearrangement links TRBV5-1 to TRBJ1-4, with D uncertain. The CDR3 sequence is 15 residues long. V was trimmed by 0 bases and J by 8 bases, leaving 14 bases between them. Germline values: CDR1 SGHRS, CDR2 YFSETQ. The CDR3 nucleotides are TGCGCCAGCAGCTTGGCCAATTGGGGAAACGAAAAACTGTTTTTT. Residues: CASSLANWGNEKLFF. Full variable domain (remainder filled in from reference TRBV5-1 and TRBJ1-4): KAGVTQTPRYLIKTRGQQVTLSCSPISGHRSVSWYQQTPGQGLQFLFEYFSETQRNKGNFPGRFSGRQFSNSRSEMNVSTLELGDSALYLCASSLANWGNEKLFFGSGTQLSVL.

This clone was seen only a few times. The J gene is TRBJ1-4, the V gene TRBV5-4, with 7 bases matching TRBD1. The CDR3 runs 14 residues. Trimming took 4 bases from V and 4 from J; bases not matched to a gene: 4. Per germline, CDR1 SGHNT and CDR2 YYREEE (reference sequence). The CDR3 DNA is TGTGCCAGCAGCCAACAGGGGCGTAATGAAAAACTGTTTTTT. This sequence encodes CASSQQGRNEKLFF.

The chain is built from TRBV7-2 and TRBJ2-1; D is possibly TRBD1 or TRBD2 (5 bases each). CDR1 is SGHTA, CDR2 FQGNSA, per germline. V was cut by 2 bases and J by 4 bases, with 9 bases left in between. The CDR3 is 14 amino acids. The CDR3 protein is CASSLTGPYNEQFF. As DNA, the CDR3 is TGTGCCAGCAGCTTAACGGGGCCTTACAATGAGCAGTTCTTC. Looking up the rest from reference TRBV7-2 and TRBJ2-1 gives the full variable domain: GAGVSQSPSNKVTEKGKDVELRCDPISGHTALYWYRQSLGQGLEFLIYFQGNSAPDKSGLPSDRFSAERTGGSVSTLTIQRTQQEDSAVYLCASSLTGPYNEQFFGPGTRLTVL.

J is TRBJ2-3 and V is TRBV7-2; D unresolved. The CDR3 covers 11 residues. Trimming removed 1 base at V and 8 bases at J, with 4 bases between. The germline gives CDR1 SGHTA, CDR2 FQGNSA. CDR3 sequence reads: CASSLVGTQYF. CDR3 coding DNA: TGTGCCAGCAGCTTAGTCGGTACGCAGTATTTT.

This CDR3 is CASSGNRGNYGYTF. CDR3 nucleotides: TGTGCCAGCAGCGGAAACAGGGGGAACTATGGCTACACCTTC. The V gene is TRBV5-6, the J gene TRBJ1-2; 8 bases fit TRBD1. V dropped 4 bases and J dropped 2; count of bases not matched to a gene: 4. The CDR3 totals 14 residues. Per germline, CDR1 SGHDT and CDR2 YYEEEE.

The chain has TRBV5-1 and TRBJ1-3; D uncertain. V was cut by 0 bases and J by 0 bases, with 4 bases left in between. The CDR3 length is 14 residues. CDR1 SGHRS and CDR2 YFSETQ come from the germline V gene. CDR3 residues: CASSLAASGNTIYF. The CDR3 nucleotides read TGCGCCAGCAGCTTGGCAGCCTCTGGAAACACCATATATTTT.